The rows below give T cell receptor beta chains drawn from one sample of a study of T-cell reconstitution after alpha-beta-depleted transplantation in children. TCRdb re-called the PCR reads with MiXCR, one entry per CDR3 protein. Among some 840,000 distinct CDR3 sequences listed, roughly 16% were seen once. Source: PBMCs, mostly from graft donor cells, taken 360 days after TCRalphabeta/CD19-depleted stem cell transplant. Receptor source: a male patient aged 10 to 17 who had a stem cell transplant for acute lymphoblastic leukemia, so the T cells may come from the graft donor. The conserved cysteine and the conserved F or W are not part of the CDR3 here. A D gene is named only where the DNA matches it firmly.

TRBD2,TRBJ2-3,TRBV5-1,17,ASSRRGSDLAGFLDTQY
TRBD1,TRBJ2-1,TRBV9,14,ASSPPQGQLSSEQF
NA,TRBJ2-3,TRBV5-1,17,ASSYGPPRQLTNTDTQY
NA,TRBJ1-5,TRBV25-1,14,ASNRGGRDSNQPQH
NA,TRBJ1-1,TRBV12-3/TRBV12-4,11,ASSFPWNTEAL
NA,TRBJ2-7,TRBV5-1,15,ASSFLEGGKRPYEQY
NA,TRBJ1-1,TRBV11-2,15,ASSLGRILAWNTEAF
NA,TRBJ2-1,TRBV11-3,13,ASSPRTGRLNEQF
TRBD1,TRBJ1-1,TRBV6-2/TRBV6-3,14,ASSYTPGTGGTEAF
NA,TRBJ2-7,TRBV29-1,13,SVLGVAALPYEQY
NA,TRBJ2-1,TRBV12-3/TRBV12-4,12,ASSLYGAHNEQF
NA,TRBJ1-1,TRBV6-1,10,ASIPRWGPAF